These T cell receptor beta chains were read from a single sample in a study of T cell responses to AZD1222 COVID-19 vaccine. Sequenced by immunoSEQ multiplex PCR; TCRdb stores in-frame clones only, minus some. The sample has roughly 130,000 clones, about 86% seen once. Specimen: peripheral blood, collected on day 0 of AZD1222 vaccination. All receptors come from an adult in good health. The CDR3 runs from the conserved cysteine through the conserved F or W. The order of the fields is V gene, D gene, clone size, J gene, CDR3 protein, CDR3 DNA. D genes are given only for firm matches. Clone size is shown for a subset of rows, as once, few, many or a class of expanded clone.

TRBV6-1	TRBD2	few	TRBJ2-3	CASSEALAGDPSDTQYF	TGTGCCAGCAGTGAAGCACTAGCGGGAGATCCCTCAGATACGCAGTATTTT
TRBV19	.	.	TRBJ2-7	CASSINRAHEQYF	TGTGCCAGTAGTATCAACAGGGCCCACGAGCAGTACTTC
TRBV18	.	.	TRBJ1-1	CASSPGALMNTEAFF	TGTGCCAGCTCACCGGGGGCACTCATGAACACTGAAGCTTTCTTT
TRBV24-1	.	.	TRBJ2-1	CATSAGIGQITTHNEQFF	TGTGCCACCAGTGCTGGTATTGGACAAATAACAACTCACAATGAGCAGTTCTTC
TRBV5-4	TRBD1	.	TRBJ2-5	CASSTGVGTGQETQYF	TGTGCCAGCAGCACAGGGGTCGGGACAGGGCAAGAGACCCAGTACTTC
TRBV29-1	TRBD1	.	TRBJ2-1	CSVDPGQGSEQFF	TGCAGCGTTGACCCCGGACAGGGCAGTGAGCAGTTCTTC
TRBV4-2	.	.	TRBJ2-2	CASSQDLPPRGKTGELFF	TGTGCCAGCAGCCAAGATTTGCCTCCCCGTGGGAAAACCGGGGAGCTGTTTTTT
TRBV10-3	TRBD2	.	TRBJ2-7	CAIAGGSSGSAYEQYF	TGTGCCATAGCTGGGGGTTCTAGCGGGTCCGCCTACGAGCAGTACTTC
TRBV27	TRBD1	once	TRBJ1-1	CASSRWETGDTEAFF	TGTGCCAGCAGCCGCTGGGAGACAGGGGACACTGAAGCTTTCTTT
TRBV3-1/TRBV3-2	.	.	TRBJ2-3	CASSQVLLDTSDTQYF	TGTGCCAGCAGCCAAGTGTTACTAGATACCTCAGATACGCAGTATTTT
TRBV6-6	.	.	TRBJ2-5	CASSYFSGQETQYF	TGTGCCAGCAGTTACTTTAGCGGTCAAGAGACCCAGTACTTC
TRBV6-1	TRBD1	.	TRBJ2-7	CASSEYRGIYEQYF	TGTGCCAGCAGTGAATACAGGGGGATCTACGAGCAGTACTTC
TRBV18	.	once	TRBJ2-3	CASSPPNTDTQYF	TGTGCCAGCTCACCACCGAACACAGATACGCAGTATTTT
TRBV7-3	.	.	TRBJ2-7	CASSFQGSVGHEQYF	TGTGCCAGCAGCTTCCAGGGGTCAGTGGGACACGAGCAGTACTTC
TRBV27	TRBD1	.	TRBJ1-1	CASSWRQGAAEAFF	TGTGCCAGCAGTTGGAGACAGGGTGCCGCTGAAGCTTTCTTT
TRBV19	.	.	TRBJ1-1	CASSKRTEAFF	TGTGCCAGTAGTAAACGGACCGAAGCTTTCTTT
TRBV25-1	.	once	TRBJ1-2	CASSGPAWGGYTF	TGTGCCAGCAGTGGACCCGCTTGGGGTGGCTACACCTTC
TRBV4-3	.	few	TRBJ1-5	CASSQGSYSNQPQHF	TGCGCCAGCAGCCAAGGGTCGTATAGCAATCAGCCCCAGCATTTT
TRBV11-3	.	once	TRBJ1-5	CASSSRQGRGSHQPQHF	TGTGCCAGCAGCTCGCGGCAGGGCAGGGGTAGCCATCAGCCCCAGCATTTT
TRBV4-2	.	.	TRBJ2-7	CASSQVSAAPQYF	TGTGCCAGCAGCCAAGTTTCAGCCGCCCCACAGTACTTC
TRBV7-2	TRBD1	.	TRBJ2-6	CASSLELQGSGANVLTF	TGTGCCAGCAGCTTAGAGCTACAGGGGTCTGGGGCCAACGTCCTGACTTTC
TRBV13	TRBD2	.	TRBJ2-5	CASSATSGVGQETQYF	TGTGCCAGCAGCGCGACTAGCGGGGTAGGACAAGAGACCCAGTACTTC
TRBV28	TRBD1	.	TRBJ2-7	CASRPDRGYPYEQYF	TGTGCCAGCAGGCCGGACAGGGGATACCCCTACGAGCAGTACTTC
TRBV19	.	once	TRBJ1-1	CASSTVTADTEAFF	TGTGCCAGTAGTACAGTCACAGCGGACACTGAAGCTTTCTTT
TRBV7-9	.	.	TRBJ1-2	CASSLSMKGGYGYTF	TGTGCCAGCAGCTTATCCATGAAGGGTGGCTATGGCTACACCTTC
TRBV4-3	TRBD2	.	TRBJ2-2	CASSQARLAGAPGELFF	TGCGCCAGCAGCCAGGCCCGACTAGCGGGGGCTCCCGGGGAGCTGTTTTTT
TRBV11-2	.	.	TRBJ1-5	CASSLSGNQPQHF	TGTGCCAGCAGCTTATCTGGCAATCAGCCCCAGCATTTT
TRBV6-6	.	.	TRBJ1-5	CASSYSSNQPQHF	TGTGCCAGCAGTTACTCAAGCAATCAGCCCCAGCATTTT
TRBV7-2	.	.	TRBJ2-7	CASSLETKRFSFRGYEQYF	TGTGCCAGCAGCTTAGAGACTAAGCGGTTCTCCTTCCGGGGCTACGAGCAGTACTTC
TRBV9	TRBD1	.	TRBJ2-1	CASSPSRTGGNNEQFF	TGTGCCAGCAGCCCCAGTCGGACAGGGGGGAACAATGAGCAGTTCTTC
TRBV9	.	.	TRBJ2-3	CASSVEHGSDTQYF	TGTGCCAGCAGCGTAGAGCACGGTTCAGATACGCAGTATTTT
TRBV29-1	.	.	TRBJ1-2	CSVVWGAYGYTF	TGCAGCGTTGTATGGGGAGCCTATGGCTACACCTTC